This T cell receptor (beta chain) stems from a study of cytomegalovirus exposure and HLA in healthy donors. The CDR3 spans 14 residues. The germline gives CDR1 SQVTM, CDR2 ANQGSEA. Trimming pared 4 bases from V and 2 bases from J, leaving 12 bases between. Assay: immunoSEQ multiplex PCR; the TCRdb copy retains only in-frame clones and omits some. The sample contains under 150,000 clones, over 75% of which appear only once. Among the approximately 110 subjects of the validation cohort, separate from the approximately 700-subject first cohort, were the donors. This clonotype was sampled from a young woman in good health and CMV-seropositive. The chain links TRBV29-1 to TRBJ2-1; no definite D call. The material sequenced was PBMCs. The CDR3 here is CSVVPREPYNEQFF. The CDR3, as DNA: TGCAGCGTTGTTCCCCGCGAGCCCTACAATGAGCAGTTCTTC.